These T cell receptor beta chains were read from a single sample in a study of CD8 T cells in ankylosing spondylitis. TCRdb fed the 5' RACE reads into MiXCR, producing one record per CDR3 protein. The repertoire includes about 220,000 distinct CDR3 sequences, about 11% of them detected once, and over 20% sits in the top ten. Material: blood, either unsorted or a sorted T cell fraction (not recorded which). Receptors were obtained from a male donor with ankylosing spondylitis or in good health (not recorded which). CDR3s leave out the opening cysteine and the closing phenylalanine or tryptophan. Each record gives: V gene, J gene, CDR3 protein.

V: TRBV28
J: TRBJ1-2
CDR3: ASSFEATGGYGYT

V: TRBV11-2
J: TRBJ2-7
CDR3: ASSFLMAPYEQY

V: TRBV12-3/TRBV12-4
J: TRBJ2-7
CDR3: ASSSDTGRNYEQY

V: TRBV4-2
J: TRBJ2-6
CDR3: ASSQEAGETGANVLT

V: TRBV6-1
J: TRBJ2-2
CDR3: ASILHPTGGNTGELF

V: TRBV7-9
J: TRBJ2-1
CDR3: ASSRDSFSYNEQF

V: TRBV5-1
J: TRBJ2-1
CDR3: ASLSGTSYSNEQF

V: TRBV20-1
J: TRBJ1-5
CDR3: SAGGGNQPQH

V: TRBV7-8
J: TRBJ2-1
CDR3: ASSFRGVPPYNEQF

V: TRBV7-3
J: TRBJ2-2
CDR3: ASSLTGTDGERF

V: TRBV12-3/TRBV12-4
J: TRBJ1-1
CDR3: ASSGAQRAF

V: TRBV12-3/TRBV12-4
J: TRBJ1-2
CDR3: ASSLKGGEGYGYT

V: TRBV12-3/TRBV12-4
J: TRBJ1-3
CDR3: ASSRRDSGNTIY

V: TRBV5-1
J: TRBJ2-7
CDR3: ASSFEQASYEQY

V: TRBV29-1
J: TRBJ2-5
CDR3: SVGRLALHRGETQY

V: TRBV27
J: TRBJ1-6
CDR3: ASSLRSGGNNSPLH

V: TRBV5-1
J: TRBJ2-7
CDR3: ASSHDGNPYEQY

V: TRBV20-1
J: TRBJ2-1
CDR3: SASTSSSSYNEQF

V: TRBV7-3
J: TRBJ2-7
CDR3: ASSLTVGTPPYEQY

V: TRBV12-3/TRBV12-4
J: TRBJ2-1
CDR3: ASSPGQPYNEQF

V: TRBV7-9
J: TRBJ2-1
CDR3: ASSSENWDNEQF

V: TRBV20-1
J: TRBJ1-5
CDR3: SAWTGGDQPQH

V: TRBV15
J: TRBJ1-1
CDR3: ATRPGWVNTEAF

V: TRBV12-3/TRBV12-4
J: TRBJ2-2
CDR3: ASSFSDRDTGELF

V: TRBV12-3/TRBV12-4
J: TRBJ2-3
CDR3: ASSLVDFTDTQY